These 12 T cell receptor beta chains were sequenced from one sample in a study of identical twins. TCRdb itself ran the 5' RACE reads through MiXCR, one entry per CDR3 protein. Counted here are under 250,000 distinct CDR3 sequences, about 7.5% occurring once; the ten biggest clones make up about 5.8%. This sample was also put to use in a study of yellow fever vaccine responses in identical twins.

The sequenced sample consisted of CD8+ T cells sorted from blood. Source of these receptors: a woman younger than 30 in good health.

The chain couples TRBV14 to TRBJ2-3; the match to TRBD2 covers 8 bases. V was pared by 3 bases and J by 3 bases, with 14 bases of the junction left unmatched. This CDR3 is 18 amino acids long. Germline V gene lookup returns CDR1 SGHDN and CDR2 FVKESK. CDR3 protein: CASSHFALPGGPTDTQYF. DNA of the CDR3: TGTGCCAGCAGCCATTTTGCCCTCCCGGGAGGGCCGACAGATACGCAGTATTTT.

A few counts support this clonotype. V and J are TRBV29-1 and TRBJ2-2; a weak D match, TRBD2 (6 bases). Germline V CDR1 and CDR2: SQVTM, ANQGSEA. The CDR3 is made up of 14 amino acids. V shed 2 bases and J shed 5 bases, with 12 bases lying between them. DNA for the CDR3: TGCAGCGTTGAAAGTGGGGGAGGTACCGGGGAGCTGTTTTTT. It is translated as CSVESGGGTGELFF.

The rearrangement links TRBV7-9 to TRBJ2-3, with D tentatively TRBD1 (5 bases). The germline V gene has CDR1 SEHNR and CDR2 FQNEAQ (reference sequence). Trimming took 5 bases from V and 2 from J, leaving 8 bases between them. The CDR3 covers 13 residues. The CDR3 DNA is TGTGCCAGCAGCCCGGACACCACAGATACGCAGTATTTT. It codes for CASSPDTTDTQYF.

V is TRBV5-1 and J is TRBJ2-7; D ambiguous. Trimming removed 1 base at V and 4 bases at J, with 12 bases between. This CDR3 region has 14 residues. The germline gives CDR1 SGHRS, CDR2 YFSETQ. The CDR3 region is CASSLLDRLYEQYF. CDR3 sequence (DNA): TGCGCCAGCAGCTTGCTCGACCGGTTATACGAGCAGTACTTC.

This clonotype appeared many times. The chain links TRBV5-5 to TRBJ2-7; D not certain. Trimming shortened V by 4 bases and J by 5 bases, and 10 bases separated the two germline ends. Germline-derived CDR1 and CDR2 are SGHKS and YYEKEE (reference sequence). The CDR3 has 12 amino acids. CDR3 protein: CASSPPSHEQYV. The CDR3 region has the DNA TGTGCCAGCAGCCCACCATCACACGAGCAGTACGTC.

The V gene is TRBV27, the J gene TRBJ2-6; D is undetermined. This CDR3 contains 14 residues. CDR1 is MNHEY, CDR2 SMNVEV, per germline (reference sequence). V shed 6 bases and J shed 1 base, with 7 bases lying between them. This CDR3 is CASSLQSGANVLTF. CDR3 sequence (DNA): TGTGCCAGCAGCCTACAGTCTGGGGCCAACGTCCTGACTTTC.

There are a few counts of this clonotype. The rearrangement joins TRBV6-1 to TRBJ1-5; no firm D call. Germline values: CDR1 MNHNS, CDR2 SASEGT. V was pared by 1 base and J by 0 bases, with 10 bases between. There are 16 residues in the CDR3. Here the CDR3 reads CASSEVLTDSNQPQHF. CDR3 nucleotide sequence: TGTGCCAGCAGTGAAGTTCTTACAGATAGCAATCAGCCCCAGCATTTT.

This clonotype was recorded many times. The chain joins TRBV12-3 or TRBV12-4 to TRBJ2-7; TRBD1 matches at 7 bases. The CDR3 has 15 residues. After removal of 4 bases from V and 2 bases from J, the junction contained 8 bases not matched to a gene. The CDR3 region is CASSSGTEGPYEQYF. The CDR3 DNA sequence: TGTGCCAGCAGTTCCGGGACAGAGGGCCCCTACGAGCAGTACTTC.

V and J are TRBV12-5 and TRBJ2-3; D call uncertain. Germline loops: CDR1 LGHNT, CDR2 FRNRAP. CDR3 length: 15 residues. The V gene lost 5 bases and the J gene lost 3 bases, with 15 bases spanning the gap. The CDR3 DNA reads TGTGCTAGTGGTCCCGGAGTAAAGAGGACAGATACGCAGTATTTT. Translating gives CASGPGVKRTDTQYF.

This clonotype was seen ten or more times. V usage is TRBV5-5 and J usage is TRBJ2-1, with 13 bases that match TRBD2. Germline V CDR1 and CDR2: SGHKS, YYEKEE (reference sequence). This CDR3 has 16 residues. V lost 5 bases, J lost 8 bases, and 10 bases stayed unmatched. The CDR3 sequence: CASRQTSGRAADEQFF. The CDR3 bases are TGTGCCAGCAGACAAACTAGCGGGAGGGCCGCGGATGAGCAGTTCTTC.

Of note for this clonotype: An end of the junction does not agree with germline; a read error may underlie this. The rearrangement uses TRBV28 and TRBJ2-7, with TRBD1 matching over 8 bases. Per the germline V gene, CDR1 is MDHEN and CDR2 is SYDVKM. CDR3 size: 14 residues. The CDR3: CASSRSDRDDELYF. The CDR3 nucleotides are TGTGCCAGTTCTCGATCGGACAGGGACGACGAGCTGTACTTC. Full variable domain (rest looked up from reference TRBV28 and TRBJ2-7): DVKVTQSSRYLVKRTGEKVFLECVQDMDHENMFWYRQDPGLGLRLIYFSYDVKMKEKGDIPEGYSVSREKKERFSLILESASTNQTSMYLCASSRSDRDDELYFGPGTRLTVT.

There are many counts of this clonotype. The chain recombines TRBV10-2 with TRBJ2-3, with TRBD2 matching 9 bases. Germline CDR1 WSHSY, CDR2 SAAADI. This CDR3 region has 16 residues. Trimming removed 3 bases from V and 4 bases from J; junction bases left unmatched: 8. The CDR3 coding sequence is TGCGCCAGCAGTGACGTGGCGGGGGGGCCCGCAGATACGCAGTATTTT. Translation gives CASSDVAGGPADTQYF.